The 8 T cell receptor beta chains listed next were all sequenced from one sample in a study of response to subunit inactivated influenza vaccine. Via MiXCR, TCRdb re-called the RT-PCR reads, giving one row per CDR3 protein. Among some 500,000 distinct CDR3 sequences listed, 10% to 15% were seen once. The material sequenced was PBMCs from blood, taken more than 35 days after vaccination. The receptor set was obtained from a man over 45 who received an inactivated influenza vaccine.

This clonotype was seen more than once but under ten times. This chain uses TRBV7-2 with TRBJ2-1, with 10 bases that match TRBD2. Trimming removed 0 bases from V and 15 bases from J; junction bases left unmatched: 8. This CDR3 has 14 residues. Germline assignment: CDR1 SGHTA and CDR2 FQGNSA. CDR3 nucleotides: TGTGCCAGCAGCTTAGCCCTAGCGGGAGCGGGCCTGTTCTTC. Residues: CASSLALAGAGLFF.

This clonotype occurred many times. The chain couples TRBV20-1 to TRBJ1-1; D call uncertain. The CDR3 covers 14 residues. V was clipped by 1 base and J by 7 bases, with 16 bases between them. Per germline, CDR1 DFQATT and CDR2 SNEGSKA (reference sequence). CDR3 loop: CSARVGPSGVEAFF. CDR3 in DNA: TGCAGTGCTAGAGTCGGCCCTTCAGGAGTTGAAGCTTTCTTT.

V gene TRBV6-1 combines with J gene TRBJ2-2; tentatively, D is TRBD2 (5 bases). The germline V gene encodes CDR1 MNHNS and CDR2 SASEGT. The CDR3 runs 14 residues. Trimming shortened V by 6 bases and J by 6 bases, and 14 bases separated the two germline ends. CDR3 nucleotide sequence: TGTGCCAGCAGACCACCGGGGAAGGCCGGGGAGCTGTTTTTT. Translated: CASRPPGKAGELFF.

This clonotype has only a few counts. The chain links TRBV9 to TRBJ1-1; a possible D gene is TRBD1 (5 bases). Per the germline V gene, CDR1 is SGDLS and CDR2 is YYNGEE. This CDR3 region has 12 residues. Trimming removed 3 bases from V and 7 bases from J, with 10 bases in between. CDR3 sequence: CASSGDRNEAFF. The CDR3 DNA reads as TGTGCCAGCAGCGGTGACAGAAATGAAGCTTTCTTT.

This chain links TRBV5-1 with TRBJ2-6; D remains ambiguous. The CDR3 sequence is 16 residues long. The germline V gene has CDR1 SGHRS and CDR2 YFSETQ. Between the trimmed V and J ends, which lost 1 base and 0 bases, there was a span of 8 bases. The CDR3 sequence is CASSLYPNSGANVLTF. In nucleotides, the CDR3 is TGCGCCAGCAGCTTGTATCCGAACTCTGGGGCCAACGTCCTGACTTTC.

The gene calls are TRBV27 and TRBJ2-7; 9 nucleotides align to TRBD2. CDR1 is MNHEY, CDR2 SMNVEV, per germline (reference sequence). J gave up 5 bases and V 2 bases, and 7 bases lay outside the gene matches. This CDR3 is 15 amino acids long. Written as DNA, the CDR3 is TGTGCCAGCAGTTTACTAGCGGGGTCGGGCCACGAGCAGTACTTC. This encodes CASSLLAGSGHEQYF.

The chain joins TRBV2 to TRBJ2-3, with 7 bases identical to TRBD1. Germline V gives CDR1 SNHLY, CDR2 FYNNEI. J was trimmed by 1 base and V by 7 bases; bases with no gene match: 8. This CDR3 is 15 amino acids long. This CDR3 reads CASKDEGAGTDTQYF. In DNA form, the CDR3 reads TGTGCCAGCAAAGATGAGGGGGCCGGCACAGATACGCAGTATTTT.

This clonotype was seen many times. The chain carries TRBV10-3 and TRBJ2-5; 9 bases agree with TRBD1. Germline V gene lookup returns CDR1 ENHRY and CDR2 SYGVKD. The CDR3 has 13 amino acids. V shed 10 bases, J shed 4 bases, and the junction held 7 bases outside the gene matches. Here the CDR3 reads CATSRDRVETQYF. CDR3 bases: TGTGCCACCTCCCGGGACAGGGTAGAGACCCAGTACTTC.